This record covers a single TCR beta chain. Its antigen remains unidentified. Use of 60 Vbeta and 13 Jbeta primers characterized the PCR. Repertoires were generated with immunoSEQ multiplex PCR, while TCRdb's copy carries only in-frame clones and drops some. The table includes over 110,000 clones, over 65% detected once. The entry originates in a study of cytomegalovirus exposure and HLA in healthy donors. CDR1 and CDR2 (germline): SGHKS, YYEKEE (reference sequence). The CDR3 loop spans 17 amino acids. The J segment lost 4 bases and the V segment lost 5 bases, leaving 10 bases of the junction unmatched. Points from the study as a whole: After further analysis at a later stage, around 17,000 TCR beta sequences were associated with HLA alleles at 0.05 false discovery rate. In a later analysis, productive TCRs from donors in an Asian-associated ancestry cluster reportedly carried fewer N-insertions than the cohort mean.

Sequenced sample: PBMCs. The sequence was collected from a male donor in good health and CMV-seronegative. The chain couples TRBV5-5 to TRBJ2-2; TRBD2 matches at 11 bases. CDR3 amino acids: CASSRPTGTSGTGELFF. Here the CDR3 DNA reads TGTGCCAGCAGTCGTCCTACCGGGACTAGCGGCACCGGGGAGCTGTTTTTT.